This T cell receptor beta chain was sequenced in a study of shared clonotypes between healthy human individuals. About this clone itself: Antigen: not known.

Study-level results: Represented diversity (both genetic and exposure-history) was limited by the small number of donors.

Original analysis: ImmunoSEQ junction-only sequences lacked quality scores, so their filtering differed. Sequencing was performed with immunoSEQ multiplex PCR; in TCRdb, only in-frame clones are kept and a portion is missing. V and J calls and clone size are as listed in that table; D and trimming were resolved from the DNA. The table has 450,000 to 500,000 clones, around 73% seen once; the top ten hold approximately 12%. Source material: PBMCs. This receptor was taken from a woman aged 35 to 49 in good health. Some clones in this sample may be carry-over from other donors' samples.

CDR3 sequence (DNA): TGTGCCAGCAGCCCGACAGGGCTAAGCAATCAGCCCCAGCATTTT. This encodes CASSPTGLSNQPQHF. The chain has TRBV2 and TRBJ1-5, with TRBD1 matching over 7 bases. The V gene end was trimmed by 6 bases and the J gene end by 1 base; junction bases not matched to a gene: 6. The CDR3 consists of 15 residues. CDR1 is SNHLY, CDR2 FYNNEI, per germline.